This T cell receptor (beta chain) originates from a study of T-cell reconstitution after alpha-beta-depleted transplantation in children. To note about this clonotype: No antigen is known for it.

Preparation of the TCRbeta library was carried out with unique molecular identifiers. Via MiXCR, TCRdb re-called the PCR reads, giving one row per CDR3 protein. Seen here are about 980,000 distinct CDR3 sequences, roughly 29% observed once, and the top ten hold roughly 31%. Findings and caveats of the study: Reports say that about two months after transplant, the alpha-beta T cells came out of several hundred graft clones that had expanded. From surviving recipient T cells and thymic progenitors came the high day-60 TCRbeta diversity observed in some patients. Newly produced T cells mostly accounted for T-cell counts and diversity one year post-transplant.

The sequence was collected from a boy in the first two years of life who had a stem cell transplant for SCID, so the T cells may come from the graft donor. Sequenced material: PBMCs, mostly from graft donor cells, taken 360 days after TCRalphabeta/CD19-depleted stem cell transplant.

CDR3 coding DNA: TGTGCCAGCAGCCAACCCAGGGCGTCAGGAAACACCATATATTTT. Amino acids: CASSQPRASGNTIYF. V and J are TRBV4-2 and TRBJ1-3; tentative D call: TRBD1 (5 bases). Trimming cost V 2 bases and J 4 bases, with 12 bases left between them. CDR1 is LGHNA, CDR2 YNFKEQ, per germline. This CDR3 has 15 residues.